This entry features one T cell receptor beta chain sequence. The CDR3 has 14 residues. V shed 4 bases and J shed 2 bases, with 11 bases lying between them. The germline V gene encodes CDR1 MNHEY and CDR2 SMNVEV (reference sequence). Some clones are missing from TCRdb's copy, which holds only in-frame ones; the method was immunoSEQ multiplex PCR. The sample shows about 280,000 clones, about 85% of them seen only once. This specimen comes from a study of blood T cell repertoires in COVID-19. Cohort 3 donors counted as recovered after two negative PCRs, clearance, or resolved symptoms. The rearrangement joins TRBV27 to TRBJ1-2; D is undetermined. This clonotype was sampled from a woman in her forties or fifties who had recovered from COVID-19. The source material was PBMCs or T cells enriched from blood (not recorded which). The DNA of the CDR3 is TGTGCCAGCAGTTGGAGGGCCCGGAACTATGGCTACACCTTC. The encoded protein is CASSWRARNYGYTF.